Listed here are 29 T cell receptor beta chains from one sample, sequenced in a study of breast tumors, draining lymph nodes, adjacent tissues. The lymph nodes were axillary draining lymph nodes from breast cancer patients. TCRdb redid the calling of the multiplex PCR reads with MiXCR, one entry per CDR3 protein. The table includes about 270,000 distinct CDR3 sequences, roughly 30% detected once. The sequenced material came from axillary lymph node tissue. These receptors were collected from a female donor with breast cancer. Some clones in this sample may be carry-over from other donors' samples.

Worth noting for this clonotype: A much larger clone differs by one base, so this may be a read error. The chain couples TRBV6-6 to TRBJ2-7; no definite D call. Germline CDR1 MNHNY, CDR2 SVGAGI (reference sequence). This CDR3 is 13 amino acids long. CDR3: CASSQDRLHEQHF. The CDR3 bases are TGTGCCAGCAGCCAAGACCGGTTGCACGAGCAGCACTTC.

The J gene is TRBJ2-5, the V gene TRBV5-1; 11 positions agree with TRBD2. From germline, CDR1 is SGHRS and CDR2 YFSETQ. CDR3 length equals 15 residues. The V gene end was trimmed by 4 bases and the J gene end by 5 bases; junction bases not matched to a gene: 7. CDR3 coding DNA: TGCGCCAGCAGCGTTGGGACTAGCGGTGGGGAGACCCAGTACTTC. It translates to CASSVGTSGGETQYF.

This clonotype was counted ten times or more. J is TRBJ1-1 and V is TRBV19; D unresolved. Trimming stripped 8 bases from V and 0 bases from J, with 7 bases between. The germline gives CDR1 LNHDA, CDR2 SQIVND (reference sequence). The CDR3 spans 12 residues. This CDR3 is CASGYMNTEAFF. DNA of the CDR3: TGTGCCAGTGGTTACATGAACACTGAAGCTTTCTTT. Using reference TRBV19 and TRBJ1-1 for the parts outside the CDR3, the full variable domain is DGGITQSPKYLFRKEGQNVTLSCEQNLNHDAMYWYRQDPGQGLRLIYYSQIVNDFQKGDIAEGYSVSREKKESFPLTVTSAQKNPTAFYLCASGYMNTEAFFGQGTRLTVV.

This clonotype was seen many times. The V and J genes are TRBV7-9 and TRBJ2-7; 7 bases are shared with TRBD2. This CDR3 region has 12 residues. Germline assignment: CDR1 SEHNR and CDR2 FQNEAQ (reference sequence). Unmatched junction bases numbered 5, after V lost 5 bases and J lost 7 bases. CDR3 sequence reads: CASSRALAEQYF. CDR3 in DNA: TGTGCCAGCAGCCGGGCACTAGCGGAGCAGTACTTC. The whole variable domain, remainder taken from reference TRBV7-9 and TRBJ2-7, is DTGVSQNPRHKITKRGQNVTFRCDPISEHNRLYWYRQTLGQGPEFLTYFQNEAQLEKSRLLSDRFSAERPKGSFSTLEIQRTEQGDSAMYLCASSRALAEQYFGPGTRLTVT.

The sample holds a few counts of this clonotype. The chain links TRBV5-1 to TRBJ2-1, with TRBD2 identical over 13 bases. CDR3 size: 18 residues. V trimming: 3 bases; J trimming: 1 base; junction bases outside the gene matches: 7. Germline-derived CDR1 and CDR2 are SGHRS and YFSETQ. In nucleotides, the CDR3 is TGCGCCAGCAGCTCCGGACTAGCGGGAGCCAGGTCCTACAATGAGCAGTTCTTC. This gives the protein CASSSGLAGARSYNEQFF.

This chain connects TRBV28 to TRBJ2-1; a possible D gene is TRBD2 (5 bases). Looked up from germline, CDR1 is MDHEN and CDR2 is SYDVKM. The CDR3 length is 13 residues. Trimming removed 3 bases at V and 9 bases at J, with 12 bases between. Here the CDR3 DNA reads TGTGCCAGCAGTTTCGCCTTAGAGGGTGAGCAGTTCTTC. This codes for CASSFALEGEQFF.

This clonotype was found many times. This chain uses TRBV2 with TRBJ2-7; D gene ambiguous. The V gene lost 2 bases and the J gene lost 0 bases, with 5 bases spanning the gap. Per germline, CDR1 SNHLY and CDR2 FYNNEI. This CDR3 is 13 amino acids long. The CDR3 DNA is TGTGCCAGCAGTGAATCCGTCTCCTACGAGCAGTACTTC. This gives the protein CASSESVSYEQYF.

Many counts were recorded for this clonotype. V is TRBV5-1 and J is TRBJ1-4; D possibly corresponds to TRBD1 (6 bases). Germline V gene sequence: CDR1 SGHRS, CDR2 YFSETQ. There are 17 residues in the CDR3. V lost 0 bases and J lost 8, with 20 bases in between. The CDR3 coding sequence is TGCGCCAGCAGCTTGGCCTCGTCGGGGGCGGGTATCGAAAAACTGTTTTTT. Translation gives CASSLASSGAGIEKLFF. The entire variable domain, with the rest obtained from reference TRBV5-1 and TRBJ1-4, is as follows: KAGVTQTPRYLIKTRGQQVTLSCSPISGHRSVSWYQQTPGQGLQFLFEYFSETQRNKGNFPGRFSGRQFSNSRSEMNVSTLELGDSALYLCASSLASSGAGIEKLFFGSGTQLSVL.

This clonotype was seen ten or more times. The V call is TRBV7-8, the J call TRBJ2-7; 10 nucleotides align to TRBD2. This CDR3 is built from 14 residues. The germline V gene has CDR1 SGHVS and CDR2 FQNEAQ. V lost 3 bases, J lost 2 bases, and 1 base stayed unmatched. CDR3 region: CASSFSGRTYEQYF. In DNA, the CDR3 is TGTGCCAGCAGCTTTAGCGGGAGGACCTACGAGCAGTACTTC.

This clonotype was observed at least ten times. This chain links TRBV5-6 with TRBJ2-7; D unresolved. CDR1 and CDR2 from the germline V gene are SGHDT and YYEEEE. This CDR3 is 13 amino acids long. V dropped 0 bases and J dropped 6 bases, with 10 bases sitting between them. The CDR3, as DNA: TGTGCCAGCAGCTTGGCCCTGAGCGCCGAGCAGTACTTC. Translating gives CASSLALSAEQYF.

Of note for this clonotype: A read error may explain this, as a much larger clone is one base away. This chain links TRBV20-1 with TRBJ1-5, with D perhaps TRBD1 (5 bases). CDR1 and CDR2 (germline): DFQATT, SNEGSKA (reference sequence). The CDR3 is made up of 15 amino acids. This CDR3 reads CSARPPGVSTQPQHF. CDR3 bases: TGCAGTGCTAGACCCCCGGGGGTTAGCACTCAGCCCCAGCATTTT.

The chain uses TRBV7-2 and TRBJ2-3, with D maybe TRBD1 (5 bases). V was cut by 5 bases and J by 4 bases, with 16 bases left in between. The CDR3 loop spans 15 amino acids. In germline, CDR1 is SGHTA, CDR2 FQGNSA. This CDR3 reads CASSTQQVFADTQYF. In DNA form, the CDR3 reads TGTGCCAGCAGCACTCAACAGGTGTTCGCAGATACGCAGTATTTT. The full variable domain, completed using reference TRBV7-2 and TRBJ2-3, is GAGVSQSPSNKVTEKGKDVELRCDPISGHTALYWYRQSLGQGLEFLIYFQGNSAPDKSGLPSDRFSAERTGGSVSTLTIQRTQQEDSAVYLCASSTQQVFADTQYFGPGTRLTVL.

This clonotype was picked up many times. This chain connects TRBV5-1 to TRBJ2-3; no reliable D call. Trimming shortened V by 3 bases and J by 2 bases, and 7 bases separated the two germline ends. The CDR3 sequence is 13 residues long. CDR1 and CDR2 from the germline V gene are SGHRS and YFSETQ. The CDR3 spells CASSSPNTDTQYF. CDR3 coding DNA: TGCGCCAGCAGCTCCCCTAACACAGATACGCAGTATTTT.

This clonotype was recorded once. J is TRBJ2-5 and V is TRBV28; the match to TRBD2 covers 10 bases. Germline CDR1 is MDHEN and CDR2 is SYDVKM. V was pared by 1 base and J by 1 base, with 3 bases of the junction left unmatched. This CDR3 has 16 residues. CDR3 nucleotides: TGTGCCAGCAGTTTATCCAGACTAGCGGGCCAAGAGACCCAGTACTTC. As protein: CASSLSRLAGQETQYF.

At least ten counts were recorded for this clonotype. The gene calls are TRBV11-3 and TRBJ2-1; TRBD2 is a possible D gene (5 bases). The CDR3 runs to 13 residues. V lost 5 bases, J lost 10 bases, and 15 bases lay in between. CDR1 is SGHNT and CDR2 is YENEEA in the germline V gene. CDR3 sequence (DNA): TGTGCCAGCAGCCCAAGGACTGGTGGGGAGCAGTTCTTC. Encoded protein: CASSPRTGGEQFF. The complete variable domain, with remaining parts taken from reference TRBV11-3 and TRBJ2-1, reads EAGVVQSPRYKIIEKKQPVAFWCNPISGHNTLYWYLQNLGQGPELLIRYENEEAVDDSQLPKDRFSAERLKGVDSTLKIQPAELGDSAVYLCASSPRTGGEQFFGPGTRLTVL.

This chain links TRBV7-3 with TRBJ1-4; D may be TRBD1 (5 bases). From germline, CDR1 is SGHTA and CDR2 FQGTGA. CDR3 length equals 15 residues. V lost 0 bases, J lost 7 bases, and 12 bases lay in between. This chain's CDR3 is CASSLTSGRGEKLFF. The CDR3 DNA is TGTGCCAGCAGCTTAACTAGCGGGAGGGGTGAAAAACTGTTTTTT. Together with reference TRBV7-3 and TRBJ1-4, the CDR3 gives the full variable domain: GAGVSQTPSNKVTEKGKYVELRCDPISGHTALYWYRQSLGQGPEFLIYFQGTGAADDSGLPNDRFFAVRPEGSVSTLKIQRTERGDSAVYLCASSLTSGRGEKLFFGSGTQLSVL.

This clonotype was detected many times. The V and J genes are TRBV24-1 and TRBJ1-4; TRBD1 matches 7 bases. This CDR3 has 15 residues. V lost 3 bases to trimming and J lost 11 bases; unmatched junction nucleotides: 11. Per germline, CDR1 KGHDR and CDR2 SFDVKD. The chain's CDR3 is CATSDRTGPPGKLFF. The CDR3 region has the DNA TGTGCCACCAGTGATCGGACAGGCCCCCCAGGGAAACTGTTTTTT.

This clonotype appeared a few times. The chain combines TRBV5-8 with TRBJ2-5; 7 bases align to TRBD1. J gave up 1 base and V 2 bases, and 5 bases lay outside the gene matches. The CDR3 is made up of 15 amino acids. Looked up from germline, CDR1 is SGHTS and CDR2 is YDEGEE. This CDR3 is CASSFRDSIQETQYF. In DNA, the CDR3 is TGTGCCAGCAGCTTCCGGGACAGTATCCAAGAGACCCAGTACTTC.

The rearrangement uses TRBV20-1 and TRBJ1-3; D unresolved. Trimming cost V 1 base and J 15 bases, with 13 bases left between them. CDR3 length: 11 residues. Germline V CDR1 and CDR2: DFQATT, SNEGSKA (reference sequence). The chain's CDR3 is CSARVGNATYF. CDR3 nucleotides: TGCAGTGCTAGAGTTGGAAACGCCACATATTTT.

Many counts were recorded for this clonotype. The CDR3 here is CATSRDKGNNQPQHF. The CDR3 nucleotides are TGTGCCACCAGCAGAGATAAAGGCAACAATCAGCCCCAGCATTTT. The rearrangement uses TRBV15 and TRBJ1-5; no definite D call. CDR1 LNHNV and CDR2 YYDKDF come from the germline V gene (reference sequence). The V end lost 0 bases, the J end lost 3 bases, and 9 bases lay between the germline ends. The CDR3 runs to 15 residues.

This clonotype was seen ten or more times. CDR3 sequence reads: CAISESTGTGYGYTF. In DNA form, the CDR3 reads TGTGCCATCAGTGAGTCCACCGGGACAGGGTATGGCTACACCTTC. J is TRBJ1-2 and V is TRBV10-3; 9 nucleotides line up with TRBD1. Germline CDR1 is ENHRY and CDR2 is SYGVKD. Trimming removed 0 bases from V and 5 bases from J; junction bases left unmatched: 4. The CDR3 is 15 amino acids.

This clonotype was observed at least ten times. The rearrangement uses TRBV24-1 and TRBJ2-1; D gene ambiguous. Germline V lookup: CDR1 KGHDR, CDR2 SFDVKD. The CDR3 is 15 residues long. V lost 3 bases and J 3 bases, leaving 11 bases between the germline ends. The CDR3 DNA sequence: TGTGCCACCAGTGATCCTACTTGGAACTACAATGAGCAGTTCTTC. Translated: CATSDPTWNYNEQFF.

CDR3 bases: TGTGCCAGCAGGGGCAGGGGGCAAAGTCAGCCCCAGCATTTT. Its protein is CASRGRGQSQPQHF. The chain combines TRBV6-1 with TRBJ1-5, with 8 nucleotides matching TRBD1. With V trimmed by 6 bases and J by 6 bases, 7 bases remained unmatched. From germline, CDR1 is MNHNS and CDR2 SASEGT. This CDR3 region has 14 residues.

To note about this clonotype: This may be a read error: a much more frequent sequence differs by one nucleotide. No conserved phenylalanine or tryptophan is present at the end of the CDR3, so a read error is the likely explanation. The J gene is TRBJ2-3, the V gene TRBV2; TRBD2 might be the D (7 bases). The germline CDR1 and CDR2 sequences are SNHLY and FYNNEI. Trimming cost V 5 bases and J 4 bases, with 22 bases left between them. This CDR3 spans 17 amino acids. CDR3 loop: CASSLYGGRVIPDTQYS. CDR3 nucleotides: TGTGCCAGCAGTTTATACGGGGGGCGCGTTATTCCAGATACGCAGTATTCT.

For the CDR3, the DNA is TGTGCCAGCAGTCTCGGGACAGGGACGACCGGGGAGCTGTTTTTT. Translation gives CASSLGTGTTGELFF. This sequence joins TRBV6-1 and TRBJ2-2; TRBD1 matches 9 bases. The ends lost 5 bases at V and 5 bases at J; junction bases unmatched: 6. The CDR3 runs to 15 residues. Germline V gene lookup returns CDR1 MNHNS and CDR2 SASEGT.

This clonotype was seen at least ten times. The chain recombines TRBV6-1 with TRBJ1-2, with D unresolved. V was shortened by 7 bases and J by 3 bases, with 15 bases between the two germline ends. Germline V gene data show CDR1 as MNHNS and CDR2 as SASEGT. The CDR3 runs to 14 residues. The CDR3 nucleotides are TGTGCCAGCATTGGAAGGGCTGGGGACTATGGCTACACCTTC. It is translated as CASIGRAGDYGYTF.

This clonotype was counted at least ten times. This chain links TRBV7-9 with TRBJ2-7; D is uncertain. Germline CDR1 is SEHNR and CDR2 is FQNEAQ (reference sequence). There are 11 residues in the CDR3. The CDR3 DNA is TGTGCGGTTGAGTCTTCGTACGAGCAGTACTTC. Amino acids: CAVESSYEQYF.

The DNA for the CDR3 is TGTGCCAGCAGCGTGGCAGCCACTCAATTGGGGGGCGGGGAAAAACTGTTTTTT. As protein: CASSVAATQLGGGEKLFF. The V and J genes are TRBV9 and TRBJ1-4, with D possibly TRBD1 on 6 matching bases. V was shortened by 2 bases and J by 8 bases, with 25 bases between the two germline ends. Germline V gene sequence: CDR1 SGDLS, CDR2 YYNGEE. This CDR3 has 18 amino acids.

The V and J genes are TRBV2 and TRBJ1-5; D not certain. CDR1 is SNHLY, CDR2 FYNNEI, per germline. This CDR3 has 13 amino acids. The DNA of the CDR3 is TGTGCTAGAGGGCAGACGCCCAATCAGCCCCAGCATTTT. Translated, it gives CARGQTPNQPQHF. Supplemented by reference TRBV2 and TRBJ1-5, the full variable domain reads EPEVTQTPSHQVTQMGQEVILRCVPISNHLYFYWYRQILGQKVEFLVSFYNNEISEKSEIFDDQFSVERPDGSNFTLKIRSTKLEDSAMYFCARGQTPNQPQHFGDGTRLSIL.